The 23 T cell receptor beta chains given below trace back to one sample, sequenced in a study of cytomegalovirus exposure and HLA in healthy donors. Only in-frame clones appear in the TCRdb table, and some are missing; sequencing was by immunoSEQ multiplex PCR. In the table there are about 160,000 clones, roughly 89% of which are singletons. The specimen sequenced was PBMCs. All receptors come from a woman between 18 and 29 years old in good health and CMV-seropositive.

This clone was seen a handful of times. The genes are TRBV2 and TRBJ2-2; 7 positions agree with TRBD1. The length of the CDR3 is 13 residues. Germline loops: CDR1 SNHLY, CDR2 FYNNEI. The trim removed 8 bases at V and 7 bases at J, leaving 7 bases unmatched. Here the CDR3 DNA reads TGTGCCAGCCGAGGGACAGTCGGCGGGGAGCTGTTTTTT. Translated, it gives CASRGTVGGELFF.

The chain joins TRBV6-5 to TRBJ2-7; TRBD1 matches 8 bases. V lost 7 bases and J lost 4; bases outside the gene matches: 9. The germline gives CDR1 MNHEY, CDR2 SVGAGI. This CDR3 has 14 amino acids. The CDR3 spells CASKRSRGRYEQYF. As DNA, the CDR3 is TGTGCCAGCAAACGGAGCAGGGGGCGGTACGAGCAGTACTTC.

The chain combines TRBV11-3 with TRBJ2-7; 7 positions match TRBD2. The V gene end was trimmed by 4 bases and the J gene end by 0 bases; junction bases not matched to a gene: 9. This CDR3 contains 16 residues. Germline CDR1 reads SGHNT; CDR2 reads YENEEA. CDR3 nucleotides: TGTGCCAGCAGCTCTGGACGGGAGGACCTCTCCTACGAGCAGTACTTC. Residues: CASSSGREDLSYEQYF.

V gene TRBV30 combines with J gene TRBJ1-4; D call uncertain. V lost 5 bases and J 0 bases, leaving 10 bases between the germline ends. Germline V gives CDR1 GTSNPN, CDR2 SVGIG (reference sequence). CDR3 length: 14 amino acids. The CDR3 nucleotides read TGTGCCTGGGGCCGAGGGACAACTAATGAAAAACTGTTTTTT. Translation gives CAWGRGTTNEKLFF.

The V call is TRBV2, the J call TRBJ2-7, with TRBD1 matching over 7 bases. The CDR3 loop spans 13 amino acids. The ends lost 8 bases at V and 3 bases at J; junction bases unmatched: 7. Germline values: CDR1 SNHLY, CDR2 FYNNEI. The CDR3: CASLSGTDYEQYF. CDR3 DNA: TGTGCCAGCCTGTCCGGGACAGACTACGAGCAGTACTTC.

V gene TRBV30 combines with J gene TRBJ2-7; D is unresolved. With 4 bases removed from V and 6 bases from J, the gap between germline ends came to 10 bases. This CDR3 region has 11 residues. From germline, CDR1 is GTSNPN and CDR2 SVGIG (reference sequence). CDR3 in amino acids: CAWTGSGEQYF. The CDR3 DNA is TGTGCCTGGACAGGTTCTGGCGAGCAGTACTTC.

V and J are TRBV7-9 and TRBJ1-1; D perhaps matches TRBD1 (6 bases). Trimming stripped 5 bases from V and 6 bases from J, with 16 bases between. The germline gives CDR1 SEHNR, CDR2 FQNEAQ (reference sequence). The CDR3 extends over 14 amino acids. CDR3 residues: CASSPISGESEAFF. Here the CDR3 DNA reads TGTGCCAGCAGCCCAATATCAGGGGAGTCTGAAGCTTTCTTT.

This sequence joins TRBV11-3 and TRBJ1-3; D is possibly TRBD1 (5 bases). The CDR3 loop spans 13 amino acids. V was pared by 5 bases and J by 4 bases, with 9 bases between. Germline assignment: CDR1 SGHNT and CDR2 YENEEA. The CDR3 is CASSPRDGNTIYF. The CDR3 DNA reads as TGTGCCAGCAGCCCGCGGGACGGAAACACCATATATTTT.

The V gene is TRBV4-1, the J gene TRBJ2-5, with 9 bases aligning to TRBD2. Trimming took 1 base from V and 4 from J; bases not matched to a gene: 13. Germline V gene sequence: CDR1 MGHRA, CDR2 YSYEKL. The CDR3 spans 18 residues. The CDR3 sequence is CASSQVQIAGVILETQYF. The CDR3 DNA follows: TGCGCCAGCAGCCAAGTTCAGATAGCGGGAGTCATCCTAGAGACCCAGTACTTC.

J is TRBJ2-2 and V is TRBV28, with TRBD2 identical over 12 bases. Germline V gene data show CDR1 as MDHEN and CDR2 as SYDVKM. V gave up 3 bases and J gave up 6 bases; unmatched junction bases: 14. This CDR3 spans 19 amino acids. CDR3 bases: TGTGCCAGCAGTTTCCTAGCGGGAGGGCCCAAAGGAGGTCCCGGGGAGCTGTTTTTT. This codes for CASSFLAGGPKGGPGELFF.

This clone was found a few times. V usage is TRBV7-9 and J usage is TRBJ2-7, with D perhaps matching TRBD2 (6 bases). Germline CDR1 is SEHNR and CDR2 is FQNEAQ (reference sequence). This CDR3 has 12 residues. V dropped 10 bases and J dropped 3 bases, with 13 bases sitting between them. The CDR3 here is CAIRQEGYEQYF. The CDR3 DNA reads TGTGCCATCAGGCAGGAGGGCTACGAGCAGTACTTC. Combining the CDR3 with reference TRBV7-9 and TRBJ2-7 gives the whole variable domain DTGVSQNPRHKITKRGQNVTFRCDPISEHNRLYWYRQTLGQGPEFLTYFQNEAQLEKSRLLSDRFSAERPKGSFSTLEIQRTEQGDSAMYLCAIRQEGYEQYFGPGTRLTVT.

In DNA, the CDR3 is TGCGCCAGCAGCCAAGAGCGGGGACAGGGGGGGTTTAGCACAGATACGCAGTATTTT. Amino acids: CASSQERGQGGFSTDTQYF. The chain has TRBV4-1 and TRBJ2-3, with 11 bases lining up with TRBD1. V gave up 0 bases and J gave up 0 bases; unmatched junction bases: 8. This CDR3 has 19 amino acids. The germline CDR1 and CDR2 sequences are MGHRA and YSYEKL.

The CDR3: CATTPAGESSYEQYF. CDR3 DNA: TGTGCCACCACTCCTGCGGGAGAATCCTCCTACGAGCAGTACTTC. This chain links TRBV15 with TRBJ2-7; 7 nucleotides line up with TRBD2. This CDR3 is 15 amino acids long. The V and J ends lost 7 bases and 0 bases, in that order; junction bases with no gene match: 9. Germline assignment: CDR1 LNHNV and CDR2 YYDKDF (reference sequence).

The chain employs TRBV7-3 and TRBJ2-5, with D maybe TRBD2 (5 bases). CDR1 SGHTA and CDR2 FQGTGA come from the germline V gene. Trimming stripped 0 bases from V and 0 bases from J, with 8 bases between. The CDR3 length is 15 residues. This CDR3 is CASSLTSGNQETQYF. The CDR3 nucleotides are TGTGCCAGCAGCTTAACATCGGGGAACCAAGAGACCCAGTACTTC.

V gene TRBV30 combines with J gene TRBJ2-7, with 9 bases that match TRBD1. The V and J ends lost 6 bases and 7 bases, in that order; junction bases with no gene match: 16. CDR1 is GTSNPN, CDR2 SVGIG, per germline (reference sequence). The CDR3 consists of 15 residues. The CDR3 region is CACPLGGQGSREQYF. For the CDR3, the DNA is TGTGCCTGCCCCTTGGGTGGACAGGGGTCTCGTGAGCAGTACTTC.

The chain has TRBV27 and TRBJ2-2, with a possible D match to TRBD2 (6 bases). Germline-derived CDR1 and CDR2 are MNHEY and SMNVEV (reference sequence). The CDR3 contains 15 residues. V lost 0 bases and J lost 2, with 7 bases in between. CDR3 nucleotides: TGTGCCAGCAGTTTATCCGGGAGTAACACCGGGGAGCTGTTTTTT. It specifies CASSLSGSNTGELFF.

The genes are TRBV11-2 and TRBJ2-6; 7 bases match TRBD2. Germline V gives CDR1 SGHAT, CDR2 FQNNGV. The CDR3 has 15 residues. After removal of 7 bases from V and 2 bases from J, the junction contained 5 bases not matched to a gene. The CDR3 here is CASTPRGAGANVLTF. The CDR3 DNA reads TGTGCCAGCACTCCTCGGGGGGCTGGGGCCAACGTCCTGACTTTC.

The chain is built from TRBV19 and TRBJ1-2; D not resolved. The germline V and J ends were trimmed by 1 base and 7 bases, with 7 bases remaining between them. Germline CDR1 and CDR2: LNHDA and SQIVND (reference sequence). The CDR3 length is 12 residues. The chain's CDR3 is CASSIGGSGYTF. CDR3 nucleotide sequence: TGTGCCAGTAGTATAGGCGGATCTGGCTACACCTTC.

This clone was seen a single time. The J gene is TRBJ2-1, the V gene TRBV28, with D perhaps TRBD1 (5 bases). Deletions cut 7 bases from V and 9 bases from J, with 25 bases between. CDR3 length: 16 amino acids. Germline lookup yields CDR1 MDHEN and CDR2 SYDVKM. The CDR3 spells CASIRVVGQSGSEQFF. CDR3 DNA: TGTGCCAGCATCAGGGTGGTAGGGCAATCAGGTAGTGAGCAGTTCTTC.

This rearrangement joins TRBV10-3 to TRBJ2-5; 9 bases agree with TRBD2. This CDR3 region has 16 residues. Germline-derived CDR1 and CDR2 are ENHRY and SYGVKD. The junction had 6 bases not matched to a gene; V was cut back by 0 bases and J by 4 bases. The CDR3, as DNA: TGTGCCATCAGTGAGTCTAACGGACTAGCGAGAGAGACCCAGTACTTC. This translates into CAISESNGLARETQYF.

The CDR3 is CASREGINQPQHF. The CDR3 bases are TGTGCCAGCCGGGAGGGGATCAATCAGCCCCAGCATTTT. The chain joins TRBV6-5 to TRBJ1-5, with D tentatively TRBD1 (5 bases). Germline V gene sequence: CDR1 MNHEY, CDR2 SVGAGI. The CDR3 runs to 13 residues. V was cut by 8 bases and J by 3 bases, with 11 bases left in between.

Comments on this clone: Other DNA sequences in this sample translate to the same CDR3. V and J are TRBV5-1 and TRBJ2-1, with 12 bases fitting TRBD2. The CDR3 consists of 15 residues. The germline gives CDR1 SGHRS, CDR2 YFSETQ. The V segment lost 0 bases and the J segment 9 bases; nucleotides outside the gene matches: 4. CDR3: CASSLVLAGGSEQFF. The CDR3 nucleotides read TGCGCCAGCAGCTTGGTACTAGCGGGAGGAAGTGAGCAGTTCTTC.

The V and J genes are TRBV29-1 and TRBJ1-2; D is unresolved. Trimming left V 1 base short and J 1 base short, with 4 bases between. Germline values: CDR1 SQVTM, CDR2 ANQGSEA. The CDR3 totals 12 residues. DNA of the CDR3: TGCAGCGTTGAAGTTAGTAACTATGGCTACACCTTC. As protein: CSVEVSNYGYTF.